The rows below give T cell receptor beta chains drawn from one sample of a study of shared clonotypes between healthy human individuals. Libraries were prepared by immunoSEQ multiplex PCR; TCRdb keeps only in-frame clonotypes and omits some of them. The data hold about 2.3 million clones, with roughly 90% observed a single time. Sequencing was carried out using naive CD4+ T cells from PBMCs. The receptors shown here come from a man in his late teens or twenties in good health. Some clones in this sample may be carry-over from other donors' samples. CDR3s include the opening cysteine and the closing phenylalanine or tryptophan. Fields, in order: CDR3 protein, CDR3 DNA, D gene, V gene, J gene, clone size. The D gene is left open where the match is weak. Clone size is given for some rows only: seen once, a few or many times, or a class if the clone is expanded.

CASSLGAANTGELFF,TGCGCCAGCAGCTTGGGAGCGGCGAACACCGGGGAGCTGTTTTTT,.,TRBV5-1,TRBJ2-2,.
CASSLYDPGELFF,TGTGCCAGCAGTTTATACGACCCCGGGGAGCTGTTTTTT,.,TRBV27,TRBJ2-2,once
CATSRGGGRGYEQYF,TGTGCCACCAGCAGAGGAGGGGGCCGCGGCTACGAGCAGTACTTC,TRBD1,TRBV15,TRBJ2-7,.
CASSPRLGRDQPQHF,TGTGCCAGCTCACCACGCCTAGGGAGGGATCAGCCCCAGCATTTT,.,TRBV18,TRBJ1-5,.
CASSLAGFRETQYF,TGTGCCAGCAGCTTAGCAGGGTTCAGGGAGACCCAGTACTTC,.,TRBV7-3,TRBJ2-5,.
CASSYSAGRGYTF,TGTGCCAGCAGTTACTCGGCGGGGAGAGGCTACACCTTC,.,TRBV6-5,TRBJ1-2,.
CAISLTGIKPQGYTF,TGTGCCATCAGCCTTACAGGGATTAAACCTCAGGGCTACACCTTC,.,TRBV10-3,TRBJ1-2,.
CASSPTTGTGIYEQYF,TGTGCCAGCAGCCCGACCACCGGGACAGGGATATACGAGCAGTACTTC,TRBD1,TRBV5-4,TRBJ2-7,.
CASSGTGTAVGYTF,TGTGCCAGCAGTGGAACCGGGACGGCTGTTGGCTACACCTTC,.,TRBV6-1,TRBJ1-2,.
CASSLGSGGETQYF,TGTGCCAGCAGCTTAGGGTCGGGGGGAGAGACCCAGTACTTC,TRBD2,TRBV11-2,TRBJ2-5,.
CASSVGLAGGVEQFF,TGTGCCAGCAGTGTCGGTCTAGCGGGAGGGGTTGAGCAGTTCTTC,TRBD2,TRBV2,TRBJ2-1,.
CAAGLAVQETQYF,TGTGCCGCGGGACTAGCGGTACAAGAGACCCAGTACTTC,TRBD2,TRBV27,TRBJ2-5,.
CASSLDTDTQYF,TGTGCCAGCAGCTTGGACACAGATACGCAGTATTTT,.,TRBV5-4,TRBJ2-3,many
CASSSEGRGQEKLFF,TGTGCCAGCAGCTCGGAGGGCAGGGGGCAAGAAAAACTGTTTTTT,TRBD1,TRBV5-6,TRBJ1-4,.
CAISGQGYGYTF,TGTGCCATCAGTGGACAGGGGTATGGCTACACCTTC,TRBD1,TRBV10-3,TRBJ1-2,.
CASSLAEAGGYNEQFF,TGTGCCAGCAGCTTAGCCGAGGCGGGAGGGTACAATGAGCAGTTCTTC,TRBD2,TRBV7-8,TRBJ2-1,.
CSVNRTGAGANVLTF,TGCAGCGTCAACAGGACAGGGGCTGGGGCCAACGTCCTGACTTTC,TRBD1,TRBV29-1,TRBJ2-6,.
CASSTTPFGQQVLTF,TGCGCCAGCAGCACTACCCCATTTGGACAGCAAGTCCTGACTTTC,.,TRBV5-1,TRBJ2-6,.
CASSYRTGVYEQYF,TGTGCCAGCAGTTACAGGACAGGGGTCTACGAGCAGTACTTC,TRBD1,TRBV6-5,TRBJ2-7,.
CASSPGTGSYEQYF,TGTGCCAGCAGCCCCGGGACTGGCTCCTACGAGCAGTACTTC,.,TRBV7-9,TRBJ2-7,.
CASSLKRENTEAFF,TGTGCCAGCAGCTTGAAAAGGGAGAACACTGAAGCTTTCTTT,.,TRBV7-9,TRBJ1-1,few
CASSSLGRMNTEAFF,TGTGCCAGCAGCTCCCTCGGGCGTATGAACACTGAAGCTTTCTTT,.,TRBV5-6,TRBJ1-1,.
CASSGTGNYGYTF,TGCGCCAGCAGCGGGACAGGAAACTATGGCTACACCTTC,TRBD1,TRBV5-1,TRBJ1-2,few
CASSYATNEKLFF,TGTGCCAGCTCCTATGCAACTAATGAAAAACTGTTTTTT,.,TRBV25-1,TRBJ1-4,few
CASSPSAGPTDTQYF,TGTGCCAGCTCACCATCGGCGGGTCCCACAGATACGCAGTATTTT,.,TRBV18,TRBJ2-3,once
CATSREGTDQETQYF,TGTGCCACCAGCAGAGAGGGGACAGACCAAGAGACCCAGTACTTC,TRBD1,TRBV15,TRBJ2-5,.
CASSMSIRRYGYTF,TGTGCCAGTAGTATGTCGATTAGGCGCTATGGCTACACCTTC,.,TRBV19,TRBJ1-2,.
CASSLGEGREAEKLFF,TGTGCCAGCAGCTTAGGGGAGGGAAGGGAGGCTGAAAAACTGTTTTTT,.,TRBV7-2,TRBJ1-4,.
CASIEGQGAYEQYF,TGTGCCAGCATCGAAGGACAGGGGGCTTACGAGCAGTACTTC,TRBD1,TRBV28,TRBJ2-7,.
CASSLVGTSGFYEQYF,TGTGCCAGCAGCTTAGTGGGGACTAGCGGGTTCTACGAGCAGTACTTC,TRBD2,TRBV7-2,TRBJ2-7,.
CASSPFSPTGEDYGYTF,TGTGCCAGCAGCCCTTTTTCTCCGACAGGGGAGGACTATGGCTACACCTTC,TRBD1,TRBV27,TRBJ1-2,.
CASSFSGDDVLTF,TGTGCCAGCAGCTTCTCTGGGGACGACGTCCTGACTTTC,.,TRBV5-5,TRBJ2-6,.
CASGLGLATDTQYF,TGTGCTAGTGGTTTGGGACTAGCTACAGATACGCAGTATTTT,TRBD2,TRBV12-5,TRBJ2-3,.
CATTSESSYEQYF,TGTGCCACAACTAGCGAGAGCTCCTACGAGCAGTACTTC,TRBD2,TRBV19,TRBJ2-7,.
CASSSSTGGRTDTQYF,TGTGCCAGCAGCTCATCGACAGGGGGACGAACAGATACGCAGTATTTT,TRBD1,TRBV7-9,TRBJ2-3,.
CASSRGRNTGELFF,TGTGCCAGCAGCCGGGGACGGAACACCGGGGAGCTGTTTTTT,.,TRBV5-6,TRBJ2-2,few
CASSQVAQETQYF,TGCGCCAGCAGCCAAGTTGCGCAGGAGACCCAGTACTTC,.,TRBV4-1,TRBJ2-5,.
CASSQLFAFPPYEQYF,TGCGCCAGCAGCCAACTCTTCGCCTTTCCGCCCTACGAGCAGTACTTC,.,TRBV4-1,TRBJ2-7,.
CASSLGRPLLGTYEQYF,TGTGCCAGCAGCTTAGGGAGGCCCTTACTGGGGACCTACGAGCAGTACTTC,.,TRBV7-9,TRBJ2-7,.
CASSRYRAGYTF,TGTGCCAGTAGTCGCTACAGGGCTGGCTACACCTTC,.,TRBV19,TRBJ1-2,few